This T cell receptor beta chain was observed in a study of vaccination and CD4 T cells after COVID-19 (dated by TCRdb to 2022 to 2024). Background on the whole study: Convalescent patients had a positive SARS-CoV-2 result on nasal swab PCR, and of these patients, about ten had mild disease and one had severe disease. In 9 to 11 COVID-19 convalescent patients and 4 infection-naive healthy vaccine recipients, researchers compared the spike-specific CD4+ TCR repertoire from before mRNA vaccination with the repertoire from after. Post-COVID blood samples were collected from convalescent patients a median of around 100 days after diagnosis, with a range of about 30 to 161 days. For stimulating the cultures, overlapping spike peptide pools were used, derived from SARS-CoV-2 as well as from the common cold coronaviruses HCoV-NL63, HCoV-OC43 and HCoV-229E. Each participant got two doses of either the Pfizer-BioNTech BNT162b2 vaccine (n=8) or the Moderna mRNA-1273 vaccine (n=2). The time from the second vaccine dose to post-vaccine blood sampling had a median of roughly 70 days and ranged from about 14 to 241 days. The convalescent cohort included six males and four females, with two Hispanic individuals, seven Caucasians, two Asians and one multiracial person. In control cultures, a CEFX viral epitope pool was used as positive control, an HIV-1 Nef peptide pool was used as negative control, or no peptide was added.

Broad study findings and their caveats: In convalescent patients, nearly all vaccine-specific clones (304 of 307) were found to be mono-reactive for SARS-CoV-2 spike rather than cross-reactive with common cold coronaviruses. Although the median number of SARS-CoV-2-reactive clonotypes went up from 20 to 25 after infection to more than 30 after vaccination, the increase was not significant. In convalescent patients, a median about 90% of post-vaccine SARS-CoV-2-reactive clones were detected only after vaccination, and vaccine-specific priming was suggested by this finding. Only a relatively small number of convalescent patients were included in the study, and early timepoints following natural infection were not analyzed.

Receptor libraries were prepared by PCR. TCR sequencing of DNA from cultured CD4+ T cells used the Oncomine TCR Beta short-read assay at the Johns Hopkins FTIC core. The QIAamp micro DNA kit was used to extract genomic DNA from the cultured CD4+ T cells. Oncomine TCR Beta libraries made from cultured CD4+ T cells were pooled using unique dual indexes and sequenced on an Illumina iSeq 100. Turning to the authors' computational methods: Non-productive sequences were filtered out, and CDR3s that did not start with C, did not end with F or W, or were shorter than 7 amino acids were discarded. The MANAFEST web application was used to identify antigen-specific clonotypes by comparing peptide-stimulated wells against reference wells and other culture wells. For a clone to be called positive, the clone needed an FDR below 0.05, an odds ratio above 5, and a productive frequency above 0.1% in at least two of three replicate wells. A clonotype was classed as cross-reactive if the clonotype showed significant expansion both in SARS-CoV-2 spike wells and in at least one common cold coronavirus spike condition. Levenshtein distances (stringdist) and unrooted phylogenetic trees (ape) in R version 3.6.1 were used to assess CDR3 homology. TCRdb trimmed public reads at Q25 via fastp, called clones via MiXCR and kept in-frame beta chains. Merged by CDR3 protein, the rows form single entries marked with the most common genes and DNA. The V and J calls here are based on TCRdb, not the publication. Within this sample are 4,000 to 5,500 distinct CDR3 sequences, with around three fifths of them counted one time only. More than 35% of the sample goes to the ten largest clones.

Cut back by 3 bases and 5 bases, the V and J ends lie 10 bases apart. From a lookup of the germline V gene, CDR1 and CDR2 are SNHLY and FYNNEI. The CDR3, from cysteine to phenylalanine, totals 13 residues. Of all the DNA, just the CDR3 is kept, 39 bases in frame from base 1. Remarks on this clonotype: What antigen it recognizes has not been identified. No base qualities exist here, and no much larger clone lies one base off it.

This specimen's treatment or condition label, interpreted: roughly ten-day PBMC culture with coronavirus spike peptide pools or control peptides (ViraFEST assay). The ViraFEST assay was used in the study, in which antigen-specific T cells were expanded with peptide pools and expanded clonotypes were subsequently identified by TCR sequencing. The positive SARS-CoV-2 PCR tests of the convalescent patients were dated from March to December 2020, before the Alpha, Beta and Delta variants emerged in the United States. Each well held two million PBMCs cultured with approximately 10 ug/ml peptide pools in IMDM containing roughly 5% human AB serum and approximately 10 IU/ml IL-2. On days 3 and 7, half of the culture medium was replaced with fresh IL-2-containing medium. After nine to eleven days of culture, CD4+ T cells were isolated by negative selection with the EasySep CD4+ T cell isolation kit. Ficoll-Paque Plus gradient centrifugation was used to isolate PBMCs from whole blood, and the isolated PBMCs were then either used fresh or cryopreserved at -140C. In general, triplicate wells were set up for every culture condition.

The source of this sequence is a human donor who had recovered from COVID-19. The sequenced material came from CD4+ T cells from blood, cultured in vitro. The sequence joins TRBV2 to TRBJ2-5; TRBD2 could be the D gene, as 5 bases match. In nucleotides, the sequence is TGTGCCAGCAGTGAGAGACGGGGTGAGACCCAGTACTTC. This gives the protein CASSERRGETQYF.